What follows is one T cell receptor (beta chain) and its context. Germline CDR1 is MNHEY and CDR2 is SMNVEV (reference sequence). This CDR3 has 14 amino acids. Trimming pared 8 bases from V and 0 bases from J, leaving 11 bases between. Profiling relied on immunoSEQ multiplex PCR, and the TCRdb table lists in-frame clones only, not all of them. In the table there are 50,000 to 70,000 clones, 91% of which are singletons. This sample is drawn from a study of T cell changes during pregnancy in multiple sclerosis. The source is a female donor in good health, enrolled as a control in a pregnancy study. Here the sequenced sample was peripheral blood, taken after pregnancy. The gene calls are TRBV27 and TRBJ2-4, with D perhaps TRBD1 (5 bases). This CDR3 reads CASGETGAKNIQYF. In nucleotides, the CDR3 is TGTGCCAGCGGAGAAACAGGAGCCAAAAACATTCAGTACTTC.